The 17 T cell receptor beta chains below were found in one sample sequenced in a study of CD8+CD57+ T cells in acquired aplastic anemia. Profiles of TCR beta VDJ and CDR3 were generated from a genomic DNA template. TCRdb recomputed calls from the reads with MiXCR, one row per CDR3 protein. The profile shows just over 400,000 distinct CDR3 sequences, about two thirds of them singletons. The sequencing sample was made of sorted CD4+, CD8+, or CD8+CD57+ T cells (not recorded which) from PBMCs. All receptors derive from a human donor in good health, serving as a control.

V and J are TRBV7-2 and TRBJ1-2, with TRBD1 as a possible D gene (5 bases). This CDR3 has 12 residues. The V end lost 5 bases, the J end lost 6 bases, and 10 bases lay between the germline ends. Germline CDR1 is SGHTA and CDR2 is FQGNSA. The CDR3 DNA reads as TGTGCCAGCAGCCGTGGGGGGGATGGCTACACCTTC. It yields the protein CASSRGGDGYTF.

This chain joins TRBV20-1 and TRBJ1-5; possibly TRBD1 for D (6 bases). Germline lookup yields CDR1 DFQATT and CDR2 SNEGSKA (reference sequence). V was trimmed by 4 bases and J by 14 bases, leaving 21 bases between them. This CDR3 has 13 residues. CDR3 sequence reads: CSATSGGRSYEHF. CDR3 nucleotide sequence: TGCAGTGCTACTAGCGGGGGGCGTTCCTACGAGCATTTT.

This clonotype has a count of ten or more. The chain carries TRBV2 and TRBJ1-1; TRBD1 is a possible D gene (5 bases). Germline loops: CDR1 SNHLY, CDR2 FYNNEI. Trimming cost V 4 bases and J 3 bases, with 9 bases left between them. The CDR3 has 13 residues. Written as DNA, the CDR3 is TGTGCCAGCAGTGGGGGACGGGACACTGAAGCTTTCTTT. It is translated as CASSGGRDTEAFF.

In the case of this clonotype: At one end, the junction sequence differs from germline, possibly due to a read error. The chain recombines TRBV2 with TRBJ1-5, with TRBD1 matching over 8 bases. Germline CDR1 is SNHLY and CDR2 is FYNNEI. The CDR3 extends over 15 amino acids. CDR3 region: CASMDRAGANQAQQF. In nucleotides, the CDR3 is TGTGCCAGCATGGACAGGGCGGGAGCCAATCAGGCGCAGCAGTTT.

V gene TRBV29-1 combines with J gene TRBJ2-7; TRBD1 matches at 8 bases. Looked up from germline, CDR1 is SQVTM and CDR2 is ANQGSEA. The ends lost 1 base at V and 4 bases at J; junction bases unmatched: 3. This CDR3 comprises 13 residues. Here the CDR3 reads CSVEGTGTYEQYF. CDR3 DNA: TGCAGCGTTGAAGGGACAGGGACGTACGAGCAGTACTTC.

The chain employs TRBV30 and TRBJ1-5; tentative D call: TRBD1 (6 bases). CDR3 length: 16 amino acids. Germline lookup yields CDR1 GTSNPN and CDR2 SVGIG (reference sequence). V was shortened by 4 bases and J by 7 bases, with 23 bases between the two germline ends. The CDR3 protein is CAWNPGPLGGVQPQHF. CDR3 in DNA: TGTGCCTGGAACCCAGGCCCTCTTGGGGGCGTACAGCCCCAGCATTTT.

This clonotype was recorded once. This chain uses TRBV12-3 or TRBV12-4 with TRBJ2-3; D might be TRBD1 or TRBD2, each matching 6 bases. CDR3 length equals 15 residues. V lost 3 bases and J 6 bases, leaving 16 bases between the germline ends. The DNA of the CDR3 is TGTGCCAGCAGTTTGTCTCGAGCCGGGGGCGATACGCAGTATTTT. Amino acids: CASSLSRAGGDTQYF.

The rearrangement joins TRBV12-3 or TRBV12-4 to TRBJ1-3; 7 bases map to TRBD1. The CDR3 is 16 amino acids. Trimming removed 7 bases from V and 0 bases from J; junction bases left unmatched: 9. CDR3 region: CASTVRTGLSGNTIYF. The CDR3 DNA reads TGTGCCAGCACCGTGAGGACAGGACTCTCTGGAAACACCATATATTTT.

This clonotype was seen only a few times. The rearrangement joins TRBV29-1 to TRBJ1-5; unclear D gene. Germline loops: CDR1 SQVTM, CDR2 ANQGSEA. Trimming removed 8 bases at V and 2 bases at J, with 13 bases between. The CDR3 has 13 amino acids. The CDR3 sequence: CSPQVEGNQPQHF. DNA of the CDR3: TGCAGCCCTCAAGTTGAGGGCAATCAGCCCCAGCATTTT.

Worth noting for this clonotype: The germline gene is not matched at one end of the junction; a read error may be the cause. This chain joins TRBV7-2 and TRBJ1-3, with D uncertain. Germline assignment: CDR1 SGHTA and CDR2 FQGNSA. The CDR3 totals 14 residues. The CDR3 DNA sequence: TGTGCCAGCAGCTTGGGGTCCTACAATAAGCCCCAACATTTT. The encoded protein is CASSLGSYNKPQHF.

This clonotype was recorded at least ten times. The CDR3 region has the DNA TGTGCCAGCAGCTTAGGTAGGGGAGGTGAAGCTTTCTTT. Translated, it gives CASSLGRGGEAFF. The chain carries TRBV7-3 and TRBJ1-1; D possibly corresponds to TRBD1 (5 bases). Germline V gives CDR1 SGHTA, CDR2 FQGTGA. The CDR3 totals 13 residues. Trimming stripped 2 bases from V and 7 bases from J, with 11 bases between.

In this sample, this clonotype turned up many times. This chain connects TRBV7-3 to TRBJ1-1; D ambiguous. The CDR3 is made up of 13 amino acids. The germline CDR1 and CDR2 sequences are SGHTA and FQGTGA. The V gene lost 5 bases and the J gene lost 1 base, with 8 bases spanning the gap. CDR3 sequence reads: CASSRGRNTEAFF. Written as DNA, the CDR3 is TGTGCCAGCAGCCGGGGAAGGAACACTGAAGCTTTCTTT. The whole variable domain, remainder taken from reference TRBV7-3 and TRBJ1-1, is GAGVSQTPSNKVTEKGKYVELRCDPISGHTALYWYRQSLGQGPEFLIYFQGTGAADDSGLPNDRFFAVRPEGSVSTLKIQRTERGDSAVYLCASSRGRNTEAFFGQGTRLTVV.

In its sample, this clonotype was seen once. This chain connects TRBV6-1 to TRBJ2-7; D remains ambiguous. Trimming removed 5 bases from V and 3 bases from J, with 20 bases in between. In germline, CDR1 is MNHNS, CDR2 SASEGT. This CDR3 has 16 amino acids. The CDR3 nucleotides are TGTGCCAGCAGTAAGGGCCCCACTGAAGCTTTCTACGAGCAGTACTTC. As protein: CASSKGPTEAFYEQYF.

This clonotype was seen ten or more times. The V and J genes are TRBV5-1 and TRBJ1-5; D remains ambiguous. The V gene's germline CDR1 is SGHRS and CDR2 YFSETQ. The length of the CDR3 is 14 residues. Trimming took 0 bases from V and 5 from J, leaving 9 bases between them. CDR3: CASSLGQVDQPQHF. DNA of the CDR3: TGCGCCAGCAGCTTGGGTCAGGTAGATCAGCCCCAGCATTTT.

The chain employs TRBV12-3 or TRBV12-4 and TRBJ1-1; D unresolved. This CDR3 is built from 12 residues. V lost 4 bases and J lost 4, with 7 bases in between. CDR3 sequence: CASSCLGTEAFF. Here the CDR3 DNA reads TGTGCCAGCAGTTGCCTTGGCACTGAAGCTTTCTTT.

To note about this clonotype: The junction departs from the called germline gene at one end, perhaps through a read error. The chain carries TRBV11-2 and TRBJ1-1, with D maybe TRBD1 (5 bases). The CDR3 has 14 residues. Germline loops: CDR1 SGHAT, CDR2 FQNNGV. The CDR3 sequence is CASSLGHGATEASF. The CDR3 nucleotides are TGCGCCAGCAGCTTAGGGCACGGGGCCACTGAAGCTTCCTTT.

About this clonotype: At one end the junction does not follow the germline gene, possibly because of a read error. This sequence joins TRBV5-1 and TRBJ1-1; D perhaps matches TRBD1 (5 bases). Per the germline V gene, CDR1 is SGHRS and CDR2 is YFSETQ. This CDR3 region has 15 residues. The CDR3 sequence: CASSPARARGTEAFF. The CDR3 bases are TGTGCCAGCAGCCCGGCCAGGGCGCGGGGCACTGAAGCTTTCTTT.